This entry lists 20 T cell receptor beta chains sequenced from one sample in a study of cytomegalovirus exposure and HLA in healthy donors. The PCR employed 60 Vbeta primers together with 13 Jbeta primers. TCRdb's copy holds only in-frame clones and misses some; the assay was immunoSEQ multiplex PCR. The sample includes about 180,000 clones, roughly 78% seen only once; the top ten take 1%. Sequences were obtained from PBMCs. Receptors originate from a woman between 45 and 60 years old in good health and CMV-seropositive.

CDR3: CASSYRRKNSPLHF. The CDR3 nucleotides read TGTGCCAGCAGCTACAGACGCAAGAATTCACCCCTCCACTTT. The chain links TRBV7-2 to TRBJ1-6; no firm D call. The germline V gene has CDR1 SGHTA and CDR2 FQGNSA. Trimming shortened V by 4 bases and J by 7 bases, and 11 bases separated the two germline ends. This CDR3 contains 14 residues.

The V call is TRBV28, the J call TRBJ2-5; TRBD2 matches 12 bases. Germline CDR1 reads MDHEN; CDR2 reads SYDVKM. This CDR3 has 16 amino acids. J gave up 7 bases and V 3 bases, and 9 bases lay outside the gene matches. This CDR3 reads CASSLAGTSGLRTQYF. CDR3 DNA: TGTGCCAGCAGTTTGGCCGGGACTAGCGGGCTTAGGACCCAGTACTTC.

The chain links TRBV7-8 to TRBJ1-5, with D perhaps TRBD1 (6 bases). The CDR3 loop spans 16 amino acids. The V gene lost 3 bases and the J gene lost 2 bases, with 14 bases spanning the gap. The germline gives CDR1 SGHVS, CDR2 FQNEAQ. Here the CDR3 DNA reads TGTGCCAGCAGCTTCCGGGCAGGGGCTGGCAATCAGCCCCAGCATTTT. Translating gives CASSFRAGAGNQPQHF.

This chain links TRBV4-2 with TRBJ2-3; the match to TRBD2 covers 15 bases. J gave up 2 bases and V 4 bases, and 7 bases lay outside the gene matches. CDR1 and CDR2 from the germline V gene are LGHNA and YNFKEQ. This CDR3 comprises 18 residues. CDR3 region: CASSRTSGGAGDTDTQYF. Written as DNA, the CDR3 is TGTGCCAGCAGCCGGACTAGCGGGGGGGCTGGGGACACAGATACGCAGTATTTT.

This clone was seen a few times. Here the CDR3 DNA reads TGTGCCACAAGGGACAGGGAGATGAACACTGAAGCTTTCTTT. Protein: CATRDREMNTEAFF. The rearrangement joins TRBV15 to TRBJ1-1; 9 nucleotides line up with TRBD1. V shed 9 bases and J 0 bases; nucleotides not matched to a gene: 5. The germline V gene encodes CDR1 LNHNV and CDR2 YYDKDF (reference sequence). The CDR3 sequence is 14 residues long.

This rearrangement joins TRBV28 to TRBJ2-3; perhaps TRBD2 as D (5 bases). The V gene lost 6 bases and the J gene lost 1 base, with 32 bases spanning the gap. The CDR3 has 21 amino acids. Per the germline V gene, CDR1 is MDHEN and CDR2 is SYDVKM. The CDR3 bases are TGTGCCAGCAGCCTTTATGTGGGTCGTGGAGGACCCGGGCAACGCACAGATACGCAGTATTTT. This translates into CASSLYVGRGGPGQRTDTQYF.

The chain is built from TRBV25-1 and TRBJ1-2, with TRBD1 as a possible D gene (6 bases). The CDR3 is 15 amino acids. The V end lost 6 bases, the J end lost 5 bases, and 19 bases lay between the germline ends. From germline, CDR1 is MGHDK and CDR2 SYGVNS. The CDR3 sequence is CASSPNQGLFYGYTF. CDR3 nucleotides: TGTGCCAGCAGCCCGAATCAGGGGCTCTTTTATGGCTACACCTTC.

The V gene is TRBV14, the J gene TRBJ2-1; the match to TRBD2 covers 11 bases. The germline V gene has CDR1 SGHDN and CDR2 FVKESK. This CDR3 is built from 16 residues. Germline trimming cut 5 bases from V and 4 bases from J; bases unmatched to any gene: 7. The CDR3 nucleotides read TGTGCCAGCAGCAGAATAGCGGGAGGGCTTTACAATGAGCAGTTCTTC. Protein: CASSRIAGGLYNEQFF.

V is TRBV7-2 and J is TRBJ2-7, with a tentative D call TRBD1 (5 bases). V lost 8 bases to trimming and J lost 4 bases, with 9 bases between them. Germline values: CDR1 SGHTA, CDR2 FQGNSA. The CDR3 length is 11 residues. The CDR3 DNA follows: TGTGCCAGCTCCAGGGAATACGAGCAGTACTTC. Translated, it gives CASSREYEQYF. The full variable domain, with the rest looked up from reference TRBV7-2 and TRBJ2-7, is GAGVSQSPSNKVTEKGKDVELRCDPISGHTALYWYRQSLGQGLEFLIYFQGNSAPDKSGLPSDRFSAERTGGSVSTLTIQRTQQEDSAVYLCASSREYEQYFGPGTRLTVT.

The chain is built from TRBV9 and TRBJ2-1; TRBD2 matches at 10 bases. The CDR3 runs 15 residues. Germline assignment: CDR1 SGDLS and CDR2 YYNGEE. V dropped 3 bases and J dropped 6; count of bases not matched to a gene: 6. Written as DNA, the CDR3 is TGTGCCAGCAGCGCGGGAGCTAGCGGGAGCAATGAGCAGTTCTTC. It encodes CASSAGASGSNEQFF.

Of note for this clone: One junction end disagrees with the germline gene, perhaps due to a read error. The chain is built from TRBV4-2 and TRBJ2-3; 8 bases are shared with TRBD2. Germline values: CDR1 LGHNA, CDR2 YNFKEQ. The CDR3 is made up of 14 amino acids. CDR3 coding DNA: TGTGTCAGCAGCGGGGGCTTAAGCACAGATACGCAGTATTTT. It yields the protein CVSSGGLSTDTQYF.

This chain connects TRBV27 to TRBJ2-1; 8 bases map to TRBD1. The CDR3 spans 15 residues. Losses at the gene ends were 1 base for V and 5 bases for J; bases not matched to a gene: 4. The germline CDR1 and CDR2 sequences are MNHEY and SMNVEV (reference sequence). The CDR3 region is CASSLYDRGDNEQFF. The CDR3 bases are TGTGCCAGCAGTTTATATGACAGGGGCGACAATGAGCAGTTCTTC.

This chain connects TRBV12-5 to TRBJ1-1; no clear D gene. Trimming pared 1 base from V and 1 base from J, leaving 4 bases between. This CDR3 spans 13 amino acids. Germline V lookup: CDR1 LGHNT, CDR2 FRNRAP. The CDR3 loop reads CASGLDGNTEAFF. CDR3 sequence (DNA): TGTGCTAGTGGTTTGGACGGGAACACTGAAGCTTTCTTT. Full variable domain (missing parts from reference TRBV12-5 and TRBJ1-1): DARVTQTPRHKVTEMGQEVTMRCQPILGHNTVFWYRQTMMQGLELLAYFRNRAPLDDSGMPKDRFSAEMPDATLATLKIQPSEPRDSAVYFCASGLDGNTEAFFGQGTRLTVV.

This chain connects TRBV30 to TRBJ1-5; D gene uncertain. The length of the CDR3 is 14 residues. The V end lost 1 base, the J end lost 1 base, and 8 bases lay between the germline ends. Germline lookup yields CDR1 GTSNPN and CDR2 SVGIG (reference sequence). CDR3 residues: CAWSGSVSNQPQHF. The DNA for the CDR3 is TGTGCCTGGAGTGGGAGTGTCAGCAATCAGCCCCAGCATTTT.

The chain employs TRBV19 and TRBJ1-2, with D possibly being TRBD1 (6 bases). The CDR3 has 13 residues. Germline V gene data show CDR1 as LNHDA and CDR2 as SQIVND (reference sequence). Between the trimmed V and J ends, which lost 2 bases and 8 bases, there was a span of 12 bases. The DNA for the CDR3 is TGTGCCAGTAGTATACCAGGGGTTCGGGGCTACACCTTC. This gives the protein CASSIPGVRGYTF.

The gene calls are TRBV5-1 and TRBJ1-3; D is unclear. This CDR3 is built from 14 residues. Germline lookup yields CDR1 SGHRS and CDR2 YFSETQ. Trimming removed 0 bases at V and 4 bases at J, with 8 bases between. The CDR3 nucleotides are TGCGCCAGCAGCTTGGCTAGCTCCGGAAACACCATATATTTT. It translates to CASSLASSGNTIYF.

V is TRBV5-5 and J is TRBJ2-3; TRBD1 matches 10 bases. Per the germline V gene, CDR1 is SGHKS and CDR2 is YYEKEE (reference sequence). There are 15 residues in the CDR3. Germline trimming cut 4 bases from V and 5 bases from J; bases unmatched to any gene: 7. The CDR3 loop reads CASSTRQGARDTQYF. The DNA for the CDR3 is TGTGCCAGCAGCACCCGACAGGGGGCGCGAGATACGCAGTATTTT.

The chain combines TRBV7-2 with TRBJ1-5; a possible D gene is TRBD1 (5 bases). The CDR3 has 14 residues. The V gene lost 2 bases and the J gene lost 3 bases, with 8 bases spanning the gap. Per germline, CDR1 SGHTA and CDR2 FQGNSA. This CDR3 reads CASSLSRDNQPQHF. Here the CDR3 DNA reads TGTGCCAGCAGCTTAAGCAGGGACAATCAGCCCCAGCATTTT.

The CDR3 DNA follows: TGTGCCAGTAGTGTCAGGGGGCGGCAAGAGACCCAGTACTTC. This translates into CASSVRGRQETQYF. The V gene is TRBV19, the J gene TRBJ2-5; 8 positions agree with TRBD1. The CDR3 runs to 14 residues. V trimming: 5 bases; J trimming: 2 bases; junction bases outside the gene matches: 4. The germline gives CDR1 LNHDA, CDR2 SQIVND (reference sequence).

The chain combines TRBV4-2 with TRBJ1-1, with D possibly matching TRBD1 (6 bases). CDR3 length: 15 residues. Deletions cut 4 bases from V and 1 base from J, with 13 bases between. Germline CDR1 LGHNA, CDR2 YNFKEQ. CDR3 sequence reads: CASSRQDSTNTEAFF. In nucleotides, the CDR3 is TGTGCCAGCAGCCGCCAGGACAGCACGAACACTGAAGCTTTCTTT.